This is a list of T cell receptor beta chains from one sample in a study of T cells in localized non-small cell lung cancer. The protocol was immunoSEQ multiplex PCR, while the TCRdb copy is restricted to in-frame clones and leaves out a portion. The sample lists about 53,000 clones, approximately 88% occurring once. The sequencing here drew on peripheral blood mononuclear cells, taken before any cancer treatment. The source is a man aged 40 to 69 with stage III lung adenocarcinoma. Both conserved end residues are part of each CDR3. D genes are given only for firm matches. Size values are once, few and many counts, or a class for expanded clones, and some rows have none.

TRBV19,.,TRBJ2-3,TRBD2,TGTGCCAGTAGTATAGATAGGGGAGGGTTTGGGACAGATACGCAGTATTTT,CASSIDRGGFGTDTQYF
TRBV19,.,TRBJ1-2,TRBD1,TGTGCCAGTAGCTCAGGGGGCGCTCTCCCTGGCTACACCTTC,CASSSGGALPGYTF
TRBV29-1,.,TRBJ2-2,.,TGCAGCGTTTTAGACAGTATAAACACCGGGGAGCTGTTTTTT,CSVLDSINTGELFF
TRBV7-9,few,TRBJ1-3,TRBD1,TGTGCCAGCAGTCCTACAGGGGGCCCTGGAAACACCATATATTTT,CASSPTGGPGNTIYF
TRBV29-1,.,TRBJ2-2,.,TGCAGCGTTGTTAGGAACACCGGGGAGCTGTTTTTT,CSVVRNTGELFF
TRBV27,.,TRBJ1-2,TRBD1,TGTGCCAGCAGGGCATTAGGGGACAGGGAGAACTATGGCTACACCTTC,CASRALGDRENYGYTF
TRBV29-1,.,TRBJ2-1,TRBD2,TGCAGCGTTCGGACTAGCGGGAGATCCCCCTACTACAATGAGCAGTTCTTC,CSVRTSGRSPYYNEQFF
TRBV6-4,.,TRBJ2-1,TRBD2,TGTGCCAGCAGTGGGTCCGGGACTAGCTTGTTGGATGAGCAGTTCTTC,CASSGSGTSLLDEQFF
TRBV5-6,few,TRBJ1-6,.,TGTGCCAGCAGCTTAATCGGGGGGAACCCCTATAATTCACCCCTCCACTTT,CASSLIGGNPYNSPLHF
TRBV6-5,.,TRBJ1-4,.,TGTGCCAGCAGTTACGGGCAGGGTGGTGAAAAACTGTTTTTT,CASSYGQGGEKLFF
TRBV2,once,TRBJ2-5,.,TGTGCCAGCAGTGTGGTCCAGGAGACCCAGTACTTC,CASSVVQETQYF
TRBV21-1,.,TRBJ2-2,.,TGTGCCAGCAGCAAAGCGGAGACAGGGGCGGCCGGGGAGCTGTTTTTT,CASSKAETGAAGELFF
TRBV23-1,once,TRBJ2-3,TRBD1,TGCGCCAGCAGGCTTACAGGGGGTAGCACAGATACGCAGTATTTT,CASRLTGGSTDTQYF
TRBV7-3,.,TRBJ2-3,.,TGTGCCAGCAGGAGTGGGGGGCGCACAGATACGCAGTATTTT,CASRSGGRTDTQYF
TRBV19,.,TRBJ2-1,.,TGTGCCCCCGGGGCCCGGTCCTACAATGAGCAGTTCTTC,CAPGARSYNEQFF
TRBV5-5,.,TRBJ2-7,.,TGTGCCAGCAGCCCCCGCCACGAGCAGTACTTC,CASSPRHEQYF
TRBV7-3,.,TRBJ2-5,.,TGTGCCAGCAGCTTAACGGGCGCCCAAGAGACCCAGTACTTC,CASSLTGAQETQYF
TRBV14,.,TRBJ1-1,.,TGTGCCAGCAGCCCGAGGGGGAACACTGAAGCTTTCTTT,CASSPRGNTEAFF
TRBV5-6,.,TRBJ2-1,.,TGTGCCAGCAGCTTGGGGGACCACAATGAGCAGTTCTTC,CASSLGDHNEQFF
TRBV10-2,.,TRBJ2-7,.,TGCGCCAGCAGGGAGTCCTACGAGCAGTACTTC,CASRESYEQYF